The 21 T cell receptor beta chains presented below share a single source sample, sequenced in a study of T cells in Graves' hyperthyroidism and ophthalmopathy. TCR beta CDR3 sequences were amplified from RNA transcripts. A set of HTBI primers served as the primers for a first-round RT-PCR of the TCR CDR3. One entry per CDR3 protein, called by TCRdb with MiXCR from the multiplex PCR reads. The sample has about 580,000 distinct CDR3 sequences; just over 45% are singletons. Sequenced: peripheral blood or thyroid tissue (not recorded which). All receptors come from a woman younger than 30 with Graves' hyperthyroidism.

The rearrangement joins TRBV10-2 to TRBJ1-5, with unresolved D. Deletions cut 2 bases from V and 3 bases from J, with 8 bases between. The CDR3 totals 14 residues. Germline CDR1 WSHSY, CDR2 SAAADI. The CDR3 is CASSEGVNNQPQHF. The CDR3 DNA is TGCGCCAGCAGTGAGGGAGTGAACAATCAGCCCCAGCATTTT.

Ten or more counts support this clonotype. This chain connects TRBV5-1 to TRBJ1-4, with D possibly being TRBD1 (5 bases). The CDR3 runs 13 residues. The V gene lost 7 bases and the J gene lost 6 bases, with 13 bases spanning the gap. Germline CDR1 SGHRS, CDR2 YFSETQ. CDR3 in DNA: TGCGCCAGCCGGGACTTTAAGGATGAAAAACTGTTTTTT. As protein: CASRDFKDEKLFF.

This clonotype was observed at least ten times. V gene TRBV6-6 combines with J gene TRBJ2-5; unclear D gene. Germline CDR1 is MNHNY and CDR2 is SVGAGI (reference sequence). The CDR3 has 12 amino acids. With 8 bases removed from V and 1 base from J, the gap between germline ends came to 8 bases. DNA for the CDR3: TGTGCCAGCGCCGGGCTCCAAGAGACCCAGTACTTC. Its protein product is CASAGLQETQYF.

This clonotype occurred many times. The chain is built from TRBV12-3 or TRBV12-4 and TRBJ1-2, with TRBD1 as a possible D gene (5 bases). Trimming left V 2 bases short and J 2 bases short, with 15 bases between. This CDR3 is 16 amino acids long. The CDR3 bases are TGTGCCAGCAGTTTATTACTGGGGCGGGTCAACTATGGCTACACCTTC. This codes for CASSLLLGRVNYGYTF.

This clonotype was detected ten times or more. V and J are TRBV19 and TRBJ1-1; D perhaps matches TRBD1 (5 bases). Trimming left V 3 bases short and J 0 bases short, with 11 bases between. The germline V gene encodes CDR1 LNHDA and CDR2 SQIVND (reference sequence). The CDR3 has 15 amino acids. This CDR3 is CASSMGQGMNTEAFF. In DNA, the CDR3 is TGTGCCAGTAGTATGGGGCAGGGCATGAACACTGAAGCTTTCTTT.

The chain joins TRBV7-8 to TRBJ1-4; TRBD1 might be the D (5 bases). The CDR3 length is 15 residues. Germline CDR1 reads SGHVS; CDR2 reads FQNEAQ. V lost 8 bases, J lost 7 bases, and 20 bases lay in between. DNA of the CDR3: TGTGCCAGCCGGCAGGATTTGGGCCAGGGTGAAAAACTGTTTTTT. Its protein product is CASRQDLGQGEKLFF.

There are many counts of this clonotype. The rearrangement uses TRBV6-2 or TRBV6-3 and TRBJ2-2; D unclear. V shed 2 bases and J shed 4 bases, with 11 bases lying between them. Per the germline V gene, CDR1 is MNHEY and CDR2 is SVGEGT. The CDR3 extends over 15 amino acids. CDR3 region: CASSYVGFVTGELFF. DNA for the CDR3: TGTGCCAGCAGTTACGTAGGATTTGTCACCGGGGAGCTGTTTTTT.

This clonotype was counted a few times. CDR3 sequence reads: CASRFDSNTGELFF. The DNA for the CDR3 is TGTGCCAGCAGATTCGACAGTAACACCGGGGAGCTGTTTTTT. This chain uses TRBV2 with TRBJ2-2; D might be TRBD1 (5 bases). V lost 6 bases and J lost 2, with 10 bases in between. Germline CDR1 and CDR2: SNHLY and FYNNEI. The CDR3 is made up of 14 amino acids.

This clonotype occurred once. J is TRBJ1-5 and V is TRBV29-1; D ambiguous. Deletions cut 4 bases from V and 4 bases from J, with 14 bases between. CDR3 length: 14 residues. In germline, CDR1 is SQVTM, CDR2 ANQGSEA. CDR3 coding DNA: TGCAGCGTTGTTTCCGGGGAATGGAATCAGCCCCAGCATTTT. This translates into CSVVSGEWNQPQHF.

This clonotype was picked up many times. The rearrangement joins TRBV10-3 to TRBJ2-2; tentative D call: TRBD2 (5 bases). V gave up 0 bases and J gave up 7 bases, with 15 bases separating them. The germline V gene encodes CDR1 ENHRY and CDR2 SYGVKD. This CDR3 is built from 16 residues. As DNA, the CDR3 is TGTGCCATCAGTGAGTCTGCCGGACGACGGGGCGGGGAGCTGTTTTTT. It translates to CAISESAGRRGGELFF.

The chain recombines TRBV7-6 with TRBJ2-1; D may match TRBD1 or TRBD2 (5 bases each). This CDR3 has 16 amino acids. The V gene's germline CDR1 is SGHVS and CDR2 FNYEAQ. Trimming removed 1 base at V and 8 bases at J, with 18 bases between. CDR3 in DNA: TGTGCCAGCAGCTTAGGGGACCGACTATGGTTGGATGAGCAGTTCTTC. Its translation is CASSLGDRLWLDEQFF. Filled out from reference TRBV7-6 and TRBJ2-1, the complete variable domain reads GAGVSQSPRYKVTKRGQDVALRCDPISGHVSLYWYRQALGQGPEFLTYFNYEAQQDKSGLPNDRFSAERPEGSISTLTIQRTEQRDSAMYRCASSLGDRLWLDEQFFGPGTRLTVL.

This clonotype appeared a few times. This chain joins TRBV12-3 or TRBV12-4 and TRBJ2-5, with D tentatively TRBD1 (6 bases). The ends were cut back, 9 bases at V and 4 bases at J, with 9 bases in the middle. CDR3 length equals 11 residues. CDR3 sequence (DNA): TGTGCCAGTAGGGGGTCAGAGACCCAGTACTTC. This translates into CASRGSETQYF.

This clonotype was seen many times. The chain carries TRBV20-1 and TRBJ1-1; 9 bases map to TRBD1. The CDR3 is made up of 17 amino acids. J lost 0 bases, V lost 2 bases, and 10 bases had no gene match. Germline values: CDR1 DFQATT, CDR2 SNEGSKA (reference sequence). The CDR3 sequence is CSARRQGVLLLNTEAFF. The DNA for the CDR3 is TGCAGTGCTAGACGACAGGGGGTCCTCCTACTGAACACTGAAGCTTTCTTT.

The chain uses TRBV20-1 and TRBJ1-2; TRBD1 aligns across 7 bases. The CDR3 has 15 residues. Trimming removed 3 bases from V and 5 bases from J; junction bases left unmatched: 12. CDR1 is DFQATT and CDR2 is SNEGSKA in the germline V gene (reference sequence). The CDR3 DNA is TGCAGTGCTAGCGTGCGACTAGCGGGACAGTATGGCTACACCTTC. Its translation is CSASVRLAGQYGYTF.

The V gene is TRBV7-2, the J gene TRBJ1-1; D unresolved. CDR1 is SGHTA, CDR2 FQGNSA, per germline. The CDR3 sequence is 13 residues long. The germline V and J ends were trimmed by 2 bases and 5 bases, with 9 bases remaining between them. CDR3 region: CASSLRLGTEAFF. CDR3 DNA: TGTGCCAGCAGCTTAAGGTTGGGAACTGAAGCTTTCTTT. The full variable domain, with the rest looked up from reference TRBV7-2 and TRBJ1-1, is GAGVSQSPSNKVTEKGKDVELRCDPISGHTALYWYRQSLGQGLEFLIYFQGNSAPDKSGLPSDRFSAERTGGSVSTLTIQRTQQEDSAVYLCASSLRLGTEAFFGQGTRLTVV.

This chain links TRBV7-2 with TRBJ2-7, with 8 bases that match TRBD2. V lost 7 bases and J lost 7; bases outside the gene matches: 15. Germline lookup yields CDR1 SGHTA and CDR2 FQGNSA. This CDR3 is 15 amino acids long. The CDR3 coding sequence is TGTGCCAGCAAGGCGATGACGGGAGGGCGAAGTGAGCAGTACTTC. Residues: CASKAMTGGRSEQYF.

The rearrangement uses TRBV7-8 and TRBJ2-6; D may be TRBD1 (5 bases). Trimming left V 5 bases short and J 8 bases short, with 7 bases between. This CDR3 is built from 12 residues. CDR1 and CDR2 from the germline V gene are SGHVS and FQNEAQ. The CDR3 nucleotides are TGTGCCAGCAGCCAGGGTACCAACGTCCTGACTTTC. Translated, it gives CASSQGTNVLTF.

This clonotype was detected once. This chain connects TRBV19 to TRBJ2-1; D is possibly TRBD2 (6 bases). This CDR3 contains 15 residues. In germline, CDR1 is LNHDA, CDR2 SQIVND (reference sequence). Trimming pared 7 bases from V and 9 bases from J, leaving 22 bases between. CDR3 in amino acids: CASTPSSAQMGEQFF. The CDR3 DNA sequence: TGTGCCAGTACCCCATCTAGCGCCCAGATGGGTGAGCAGTTCTTC. The complete variable domain, with remaining parts taken from reference TRBV19 and TRBJ2-1, reads DGGITQSPKYLFRKEGQNVTLSCEQNLNHDAMYWYRQDPGQGLRLIYYSQIVNDFQKGDIAEGYSVSREKKESFPLTVTSAQKNPTAFYLCASTPSSAQMGEQFFGPGTRLTVL.

CDR3 protein: CSASGGQSSYEQYF. The CDR3 coding sequence is TGCAGTGCTAGTGGGGGTCAGAGCTCCTACGAGCAGTACTTC. J is TRBJ2-7 and V is TRBV20-1, with D perhaps given as TRBD1 or TRBD2 (5 bases each). The V end was cut by 3 bases, the J end by 0 bases, with 12 bases between. The germline gives CDR1 DFQATT, CDR2 SNEGSKA (reference sequence). The CDR3 consists of 14 residues.

In its sample, this clonotype was seen many times. The rearrangement joins TRBV9 to TRBJ2-7; D possibly corresponds to TRBD1 (6 bases). The CDR3 contains 13 residues. CDR1 SGDLS and CDR2 YYNGEE come from the germline V gene. The germline V and J ends were trimmed by 1 base and 6 bases, with 11 bases remaining between them. The CDR3 nucleotides read TGTGCCAGCAGCGTACAAGGGGGAAGCGAGCAGTACTTC. It is translated as CASSVQGGSEQYF.

V usage is TRBV6-5 and J usage is TRBJ1-2; D possibly corresponds to TRBD1 (6 bases). V gave up 6 bases and J gave up 4 bases, with 15 bases separating them. Per germline, CDR1 MNHEY and CDR2 SVGAGI. The CDR3 loop spans 14 amino acids. For the CDR3, the DNA is TGTGCCAGCAGGCCGGAGCAGGGGCCCTATGGCTACACCTTC. It encodes CASRPEQGPYGYTF.